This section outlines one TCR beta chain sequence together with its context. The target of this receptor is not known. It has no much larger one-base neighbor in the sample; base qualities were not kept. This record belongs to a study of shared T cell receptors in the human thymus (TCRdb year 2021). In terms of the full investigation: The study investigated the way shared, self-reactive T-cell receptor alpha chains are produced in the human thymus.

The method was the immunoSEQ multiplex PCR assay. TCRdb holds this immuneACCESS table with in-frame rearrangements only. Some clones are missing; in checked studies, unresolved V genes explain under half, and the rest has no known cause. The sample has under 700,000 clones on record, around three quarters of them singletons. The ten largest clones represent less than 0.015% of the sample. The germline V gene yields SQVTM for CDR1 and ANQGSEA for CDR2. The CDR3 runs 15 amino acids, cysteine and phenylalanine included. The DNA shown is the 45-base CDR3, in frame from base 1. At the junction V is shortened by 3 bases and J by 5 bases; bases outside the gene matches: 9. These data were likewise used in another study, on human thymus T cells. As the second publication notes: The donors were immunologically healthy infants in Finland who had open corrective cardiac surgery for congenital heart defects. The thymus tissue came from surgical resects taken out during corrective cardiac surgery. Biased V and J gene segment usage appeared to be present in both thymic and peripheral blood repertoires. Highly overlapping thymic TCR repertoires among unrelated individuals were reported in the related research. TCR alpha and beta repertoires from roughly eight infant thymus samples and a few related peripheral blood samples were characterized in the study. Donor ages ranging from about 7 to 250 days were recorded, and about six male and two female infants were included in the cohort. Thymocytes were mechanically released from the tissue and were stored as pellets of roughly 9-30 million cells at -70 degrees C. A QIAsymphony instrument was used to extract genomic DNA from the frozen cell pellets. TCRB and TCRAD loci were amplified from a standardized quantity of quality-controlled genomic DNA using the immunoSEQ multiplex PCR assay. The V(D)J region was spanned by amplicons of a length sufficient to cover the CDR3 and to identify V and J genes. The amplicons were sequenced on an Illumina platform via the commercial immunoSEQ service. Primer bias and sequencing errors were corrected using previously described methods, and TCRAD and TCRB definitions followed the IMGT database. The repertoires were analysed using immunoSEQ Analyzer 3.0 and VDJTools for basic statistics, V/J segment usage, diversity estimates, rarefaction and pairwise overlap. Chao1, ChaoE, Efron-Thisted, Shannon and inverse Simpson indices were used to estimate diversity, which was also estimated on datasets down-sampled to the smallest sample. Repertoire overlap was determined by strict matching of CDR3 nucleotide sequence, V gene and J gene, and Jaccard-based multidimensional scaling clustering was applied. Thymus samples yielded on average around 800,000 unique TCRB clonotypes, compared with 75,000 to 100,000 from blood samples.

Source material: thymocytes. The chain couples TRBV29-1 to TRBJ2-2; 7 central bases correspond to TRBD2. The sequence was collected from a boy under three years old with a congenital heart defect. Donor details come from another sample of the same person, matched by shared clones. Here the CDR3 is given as CSVDWPSGKTGELFF. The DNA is TGCAGCGTTGATTGGCCTAGCGGAAAAACCGGGGAGCTGTTTTTT.